This TCR beta chain was documented in a study of blood T cell repertoires in COVID-19. The protocol was immunoSEQ multiplex PCR, while the TCRdb copy is restricted to in-frame clones and leaves out a portion. The table lists under 300,000 clones, roughly nine tenths of them singletons. The V gene lost 0 bases and the J gene lost 6 bases, with 6 bases spanning the gap. The CDR3 runs to 12 residues. Per the germline V gene, CDR1 is PRHDT and CDR2 is FYEKMQ (reference sequence). The V call is TRBV13, the J call TRBJ2-7; possible D gene TRBD2, 5 bases. This clonotype originated in a woman between 25 and 40 years old with COVID-19, enrolled during active disease. What was sequenced was peripheral blood. The CDR3 region is CASSLGLAEQYF. The CDR3 DNA reads as TGTGCCAGCAGCTTAGGGCTAGCCGAGCAGTACTTC.